The 16 T cell receptor beta chains below all came from one sample that was sequenced in a study of T cells after yellow fever vaccination. TCRdb called the 5' RACE reads again in MiXCR, with one record for every CDR3 protein. The profile shows about 330,000 distinct CDR3 sequences, over 3.5% of them singletons. The source material was PBMCs, sampled 5 days after the yellow fever booster vaccination. Receptors originate from a man aged 18 to 29 who received the YFV17D yellow fever vaccine.

This rearrangement joins TRBV10-3 to TRBJ1-2; TRBD1 agrees at 8 bases. Trimming took 5 bases from V and 6 from J; bases not matched to a gene: 11. The CDR3 is made up of 15 amino acids. Germline V CDR1 and CDR2: ENHRY, SYGVKD. The CDR3 spells CAISRTGKFADGYTF. The CDR3 DNA sequence: TGTGCCATCAGTAGGACAGGGAAATTCGCCGATGGCTACACCTTC.

This clonotype was found a few times. The chain is built from TRBV5-4 and TRBJ2-5; possibly TRBD1 for D (6 bases). V shed 0 bases and J shed 1 base, with 13 bases lying between them. The CDR3 extends over 16 amino acids. CDR1 and CDR2 (germline): SGHNT, YYREEE (reference sequence). CDR3 nucleotide sequence: TGTGCCAGCAGCTTGGGAGGTACAGGGTTCCAAGAGACCCAGTACTTC. The encoded protein is CASSLGGTGFQETQYF.

This clonotype was seen a handful of times. The V call is TRBV7-2, the J call TRBJ1-2; D remains unclear. Germline loops: CDR1 SGHTA, CDR2 FQGNSA. V lost 2 bases, J lost 4 bases, and 11 bases lay in between. This CDR3 contains 14 residues. Written as DNA, the CDR3 is TGTGCCAGCAGCTTATCAGCCCCCCTCTATGGCTACACCTTC. This codes for CASSLSAPLYGYTF.

This clonotype occurred many times. The chain carries TRBV7-2 and TRBJ1-1; 7 nucleotides align to TRBD1. The CDR3 runs 12 residues. The V and J ends lost 7 bases and 10 bases, in that order; junction bases with no gene match: 9. Germline V gene lookup returns CDR1 SGHTA and CDR2 FQGNSA. In DNA, the CDR3 is TGTGCCAGCACCCTTAGACAGGGTCCAGCTTTCTTT. Encoded protein: CASTLRQGPAFF.

The chain uses TRBV6-2 or TRBV6-3 and TRBJ1-5, with 7 bases that match TRBD1. CDR3 size: 15 residues. Germline V CDR1 and CDR2: MNHEY, SVGEGT. V trimming: 6 bases; J trimming: 7 bases; junction bases outside the gene matches: 12. The CDR3 region has the DNA TGTGCCAGCAGCCGCGAGACAGGGTTTGGGCAGCCCCAGCATTTT. It encodes CASSRETGFGQPQHF.

This clonotype was detected ten times or more. V is TRBV24-1 and J is TRBJ2-1, with D perhaps being TRBD1 or TRBD2 (6 bases each). CDR3 length equals 15 residues. Germline V lookup: CDR1 KGHDR, CDR2 SFDVKD. V lost 3 bases and J lost 2, with 10 bases in between. The CDR3: CATSDGGHPYNEQFF. For the CDR3, the DNA is TGTGCCACCAGTGATGGGGGGCATCCCTACAATGAGCAGTTCTTC.

The J gene is TRBJ2-2, the V gene TRBV7-2, with D unresolved. The V gene lost 5 bases and the J gene lost 6 bases, with 4 bases spanning the gap. The CDR3 covers 11 residues. CDR1 SGHTA and CDR2 FQGNSA come from the germline V gene. The DNA for the CDR3 is TGTGCCAGCAGCATGGCCGGGGAGCTGTTTTTT. This encodes CASSMAGELFF.

This clonotype was recorded many times. The rearrangement links TRBV21-1 to TRBJ1-6; TRBD1 is taken as the D call from the table, unchecked against the DNA. TRBV21-1 counts as a pseudogene. This CDR3 has 16 residues. The CDR3 loop reads CASRSTGGNPSTALHF. The CDR3 DNA reads TGTGCCAGCAGATCCACAGGGGGTAACCCATCAACGGCCCTCCACTTT.

This clonotype turned up a few times. Written as DNA, the CDR3 is TGCAGTGCTAGAGATTTAGAAGGGTTTGGTGCCCAGCATTTT. The encoded protein is CSARDLEGFGAQHF. This rearrangement joins TRBV20-1 to TRBJ1-5; D not resolved. The CDR3 runs 14 residues. Germline V gene lookup returns CDR1 DFQATT and CDR2 SNEGSKA (reference sequence). V lost 0 bases and J 11 bases, leaving 17 bases between the germline ends.

The sample holds a few counts of this clonotype. The rearrangement links TRBV7-4 to TRBJ2-7; 7 bases map to TRBD2. This CDR3 is built from 14 residues. The V and J ends lost 5 bases and 3 bases, in that order; junction bases with no gene match: 7. Per the germline V gene, CDR1 is SGHVT and CDR2 is SQSDAQ. This chain's CDR3 is CASSPSGTRYEQYV. DNA of the CDR3: TGTGCCAGCAGCCCGAGCGGGACTCGCTACGAGCAGTACGTC.

This clonotype occurred a few times. V is TRBV19 and J is TRBJ2-3; 9 bases are a match to TRBD1. V shed 7 bases and J 1 base; nucleotides not matched to a gene: 3. Germline CDR1 reads LNHDA; CDR2 reads SQIVND (reference sequence). The CDR3 loop spans 14 amino acids. Written as DNA, the CDR3 is TGTGCCAGTACCTGGACAGGGGGCACAGATACGCAGTATTTT. Translating gives CASTWTGGTDTQYF.

The genes are TRBV6-1 and TRBJ2-5; 11 positions match TRBD2. CDR1 and CDR2 from the germline V gene are MNHNS and SASEGT. The V segment lost 8 bases and the J segment 0 bases; nucleotides outside the gene matches: 5. The CDR3 extends over 15 amino acids. The CDR3: CASGRLAGNQETQYF. CDR3 DNA sequence: TGTGCCAGCGGGAGACTAGCGGGGAACCAAGAGACCCAGTACTTC.

The rearrangement links TRBV20-1 to TRBJ2-2, with a possible D match to TRBD2 (6 bases). This CDR3 is built from 13 residues. Trimming shortened V by 6 bases and J by 6 bases, and 14 bases separated the two germline ends. Per germline, CDR1 DFQATT and CDR2 SNEGSKA (reference sequence). CDR3 DNA: TGCAGTGCCCTTGACCGCGGGGCCGGGGAGCTGTTTTTT. Its translation is CSALDRGAGELFF.

This clonotype occurred many times. The chain joins TRBV12-3 or TRBV12-4 to TRBJ1-4; D ambiguous. Between the trimmed V and J ends, which lost 2 bases and 8 bases, there was a span of 3 bases. CDR3 size: 11 residues. This CDR3 reads CASSLQEKLFF. The DNA of the CDR3 is TGTGCCAGCAGTTTACAAGAAAAACTGTTTTTT.

The CDR3 nucleotides read TGTGCCAGCAGCCCCGTTCGACGCTACGAGCAGTACGTC. It encodes CASSPVRRYEQYV. The V gene is TRBV11-2, the J gene TRBJ2-7; D ambiguous. This CDR3 spans 13 amino acids. V was shortened by 5 bases and J by 3 bases, with 11 bases between the two germline ends. Germline loops: CDR1 SGHAT, CDR2 FQNNGV.

The chain carries TRBV12-3 or TRBV12-4 and TRBJ2-6; D is unresolved. Between the trimmed V and J ends, which lost 7 bases and 0 bases, there was a span of 7 bases. The CDR3 runs 14 residues. The CDR3 reads CASTGTSGANVLTF. As DNA, the CDR3 is TGTGCCAGCACAGGTACCTCTGGGGCCAACGTCCTGACTTTC.